This T cell receptor (beta chain) was identified during a study of blood T cell repertoires in COVID-19. Trimming cost V 4 bases and J 4 bases, with 10 bases left between them. The CDR3 totals 14 residues. Germline V gene data show CDR1 as SGHVS and CDR2 as FNYEAQ. TCRdb's table, derived via immunoSEQ multiplex PCR, lists solely in-frame clones and lacks some. This sample has hundreds of thousands of clones, with 80% to 90% found just once. This rearrangement joins TRBV7-6 to TRBJ2-2; D gene uncertain. Sequences were obtained from PBMCs or T cells enriched from blood (not recorded which). This TCR was recovered from a woman in her forties or fifties with acute COVID-19. The CDR3 DNA reads as TGTGCCAGCAGCTGGAGTATAGGCACCGGGGAGCTGTTTTTT. Its protein is CASSWSIGTGELFF.